The rows below give T cell receptor beta chains drawn from one sample of a study of post-analysis software for immune sequencing data. TCRdb used MiXCR to reprocess the PCR reads, holding one entry per CDR3 protein. The top ten clones hold more than 1.5% of a sample with hundreds of thousands of distinct CDR3 sequences, 44% of them seen once. Sample: blood. The origin of the receptors is a girl aged 10-17 years with multiple sclerosis. Each CDR3 is given with its conserved first and last residue. A D gene is named only where the DNA matches it firmly. The size of a clone is reported for some rows only, either as once, few or many, or as a class for expanded clones.

clone_size | d_call | j_call | v_call | cdr3_nt | cdr3_aa
NA | NA | TRBJ2-1 | TRBV7-9 | TGTGCCACCCTCCTAACTGAGCAGTTCTTC | CATLLTEQFF
NA | NA | TRBJ2-3 | TRBV3-1 | TGTGCCAGCAGCCTAAGGACCTCAGGTTCAGATACGCAGTATTTT | CASSLRTSGSDTQYF
NA | NA | TRBJ1-5 | TRBV4-1 | TGCGCCAGCAGCCGAGGACCCAGTCAGCCCCAGCATTTT | CASSRGPSQPQHF
NA | NA | TRBJ2-1 | TRBV24-1 | TGTGCCACCAGTGATTCTCAGGGGCTACTCTACAATGAGCAGTTCTTC | CATSDSQGLLYNEQFF
few | NA | TRBJ2-1 | TRBV5-1 | TGCGCCAGCAGCCTGAGCCAGGTGGTGAGCAATGAGCAGTTCTTC | CASSLSQVVSNEQFF
NA | NA | TRBJ2-7 | TRBV12-3/TRBV12-4 | TGTGCCAGCAGCGATGACTGGCCCTACGAGCAGTACTTC | CASSDDWPYEQYF
NA | TRBD2 | TRBJ2-3 | TRBV20-1 | TGCAGTGCTAGAGGTTGGACTAGCGGCACAGATACGCAGTATTTT | CSARGWTSGTDTQYF
NA | NA | TRBJ2-1 | TRBV4-2 | TGTGCCAGCAGCTCATGGGGGGCTAGCTCCTACAATGAGCAGTTCTTC | CASSSWGASSYNEQFF
few | TRBD2 | TRBJ2-5 | TRBV2 | TGTGCCAGCACCCGAAGCCTAGCGGGGCAAGAGACCCAGTACTTC | CASTRSLAGQETQYF
NA | NA | TRBJ2-3 | TRBV12-3/TRBV12-4 | TGTGCCAGCAGTCTAGCGACCTTCACAGATACGCAGTATTTT | CASSLATFTDTQYF
NA | NA | TRBJ2-1 | TRBV5-5 | TGTGCCAGCAGCTTGGAACACCGGGGCTACAATGAGCAGTTCTTC | CASSLEHRGYNEQFF
few | TRBD2 | TRBJ2-7 | TRBV10-3 | TGTGCCATCAGTACTGGGGGGGGAGATAACGAGCAGTACTTC | CAISTGGGDNEQYF
NA | NA | TRBJ2-7 | TRBV3-1 | TGTGCCAGCAGCCGAAGTCAGTTCCGAACCTACGAGCAGTACTTC | CASSRSQFRTYEQYF
NA | TRBD1 | TRBJ2-1 | TRBV7-3 | TGTGCCAGCAGCTTAGGAACCGGGACAGGGGGTGTAGGTGAGCAGTTCTTC | CASSLGTGTGGVGEQFF
NA | TRBD1 | TRBJ1-2 | TRBV20-1 | TGCAGTACCACCACAGGGGATGGCTACACCTTC | CSTTTGDGYTF
NA | NA | TRBJ2-7 | TRBV27 | TGTGCCAGCATGGGGGGCGATTTATACGAGCAGTACTTC | CASMGGDLYEQYF
NA | NA | TRBJ2-5 | TRBV4-1 | TGCGCCAGCAGCCAAGGAGGCGGGCTTCAAGAGACCCAGTACTTC | CASSQGGGLQETQYF
NA | NA | TRBJ2-6 | TRBV29-1 | TGCAGCGTCCTAACGGTACGGCAGGGATCCGGGGCCAACGTCCTGACTTTC | CSVLTVRQGSGANVLTF
NA | NA | TRBJ2-2 | TRBV14 | TGTGCCAGCAGCCAAGGGACAACGCATATGGGGGAGCTGTTTTTT | CASSQGTTHMGELFF
few | TRBD2 | TRBJ2-1 | TRBV9 | TGTGCCAGCAGCGCTAGCGGAGGGCCCTACAATGAGCAGTTCTTC | CASSASGGPYNEQFF
NA | TRBD1 | TRBJ2-5 | TRBV2 | TGTGCCAGCAGTGAATCGGGGACAGCTGACCTGCAAGAGACCCAGTACTTC | CASSESGTADLQETQYF
NA | NA | TRBJ1-5 | TRBV12-3/TRBV12-4 | TGTGCCAGCAGTTTAGCGCAGTATGGAGGTCAGCCCCAGCATTTT | CASSLAQYGGQPQHF
NA | NA | TRBJ2-5 | TRBV5-1 | TGCGCCAGCAGCTGGGGTGGCAGACAAGAGACCCAGTACTTC | CASSWGGRQETQYF
NA | TRBD1 | TRBJ2-1 | TRBV7-2 | TGTGCCAGCAGCTTAGCCGGCGAGGGGGCGAGTGAGCAGTTCTTC | CASSLAGEGASEQFF
few | NA | TRBJ2-1 | TRBV20-1 | TGCAGTGCTAGAGATCGAGGGCCAGTGGGGACGACGGTGCAGTTCTTC | CSARDRGPVGTTVQFF
few | TRBD2 | TRBJ2-1 | TRBV12-3/TRBV12-4 | TGTGCCAGCAGGCCGCCCGGGACTAGCGGCAATGAGCAGTTCTTC | CASRPPGTSGNEQFF
NA | NA | TRBJ2-1 | TRBV29-1 | TGCAGCGTCGCCACAGCGGTGGGAAATGAGCAGTTCTTC | CSVATAVGNEQFF
NA | NA | TRBJ2-7 | TRBV20-1 | TGCAGTGCCGTGGCGGGACCCCATAGCGAGCAGTACTTC | CSAVAGPHSEQYF